These 31 T cell receptor beta chains originate from one sample sequenced in a study of cytomegalovirus exposure and HLA in healthy donors. With 60 Vbeta and 13 Jbeta primers, the PCR was carried out. Sequenced by immunoSEQ multiplex PCR; TCRdb stores in-frame clones only, minus some. The table shows around 100,000 clones, with roughly 70% occurring only once. Sequenced: PBMCs. The receptor source for this set is a woman aged 45-59 years in good health and CMV-seronegative.

The J gene is TRBJ2-3, the V gene TRBV27; D may be TRBD1 (6 bases). The CDR3 loop spans 15 amino acids. CDR1 is MNHEY, CDR2 SMNVEV, per germline (reference sequence). Trimming removed 6 bases from V and 4 bases from J, with 17 bases in between. This chain's CDR3 is CASSPGAGVADTQYF. The CDR3 DNA follows: TGTGCCAGCAGCCCAGGGGCAGGGGTGGCAGATACGCAGTATTTT.

The chain links TRBV4-3 to TRBJ1-5; D not certain. V was cut by 0 bases and J by 1 base, with 4 bases left in between. Germline lookup yields CDR1 LGHNA and CDR2 YSLEER. This CDR3 spans 14 amino acids. In DNA form, the CDR3 reads TGCGCCAGCAGCCAAGACAGAAGCAATCAGCCCCAGCATTTT. This translates into CASSQDRSNQPQHF.

This rearrangement joins TRBV5-6 to TRBJ2-7, with 7 bases fitting TRBD2. The CDR3 covers 12 residues. After removal of 3 bases from V and 6 bases from J, the junction contained 3 bases not matched to a gene. The germline CDR1 and CDR2 sequences are SGHDT and YYEEEE. CDR3 region: CASSWGEGEQYF. The CDR3 nucleotides read TGTGCCAGCAGCTGGGGGGAGGGCGAGCAGTACTTC.

In its sample, this clone was seen a few times. The CDR3 DNA reads TGTGCCAGCAGCTTAGGCCTAGTCGGGTACAATGAGCAGTTCTTC. Protein sequence: CASSLGLVGYNEQFF. The V call is TRBV7-2, the J call TRBJ2-1; D not resolved. Trimming stripped 1 base from V and 4 bases from J, with 11 bases between. The germline V gene has CDR1 SGHTA and CDR2 FQGNSA. The CDR3 runs 15 residues.

The chain recombines TRBV27 with TRBJ1-1; D is uncertain. This CDR3 has 14 residues. With 2 bases removed from V and 4 bases from J, the gap between germline ends came to 11 bases. Germline CDR1 MNHEY, CDR2 SMNVEV (reference sequence). CDR3 nucleotide sequence: TGTGCCAGCAGTTTAAGATCTGAGGGCACTGAAGCTTTCTTT. Translating gives CASSLRSEGTEAFF.

V and J are TRBV7-9 and TRBJ2-1; 7 nucleotides agree with TRBD2. The V segment lost 1 base and the J segment 3 bases; nucleotides outside the gene matches: 12. Germline-derived CDR1 and CDR2 are SEHNR and FQNEAQ (reference sequence). This CDR3 comprises 18 residues. The CDR3 region is CASSLEIPSGVDYNEQFF. CDR3 bases: TGTGCCAGCAGCTTAGAGATCCCGAGCGGGGTCGACTACAATGAGCAGTTCTTC.

The sample holds one count of this clone. The chain joins TRBV2 to TRBJ2-2; D call uncertain. CDR3 length: 13 amino acids. Trimming took 5 bases from V and 1 from J, leaving 5 bases between them. CDR1 SNHLY and CDR2 FYNNEI come from the germline V gene. In DNA, the CDR3 is TGTGCCAGCAGTCCCAGGAACACCGGGGAGCTGTTTTTT. Its protein is CASSPRNTGELFF.

This sequence joins TRBV5-1 and TRBJ2-7, with D possibly being TRBD1 (6 bases). Germline V gene lookup returns CDR1 SGHRS and CDR2 YFSETQ. Trimming stripped 4 bases from V and 2 bases from J, with 7 bases between. The CDR3 runs to 12 residues. CDR3 sequence reads: CASSRTAYEQYF. The CDR3 bases are TGCGCCAGCAGCCGGACAGCCTACGAGCAGTACTTC.

The CDR3 is CALQRGGSTNEKLFF. The CDR3 DNA reads TGTGCCCTTCAGAGGGGGGGGTCAACTAATGAAAAACTGTTTTTT. The gene calls are TRBV30 and TRBJ1-4, with a tentative D call TRBD1 (6 bases). V was trimmed by 8 bases and J by 0 bases, leaving 16 bases between them. This CDR3 has 15 residues. In germline, CDR1 is GTSNPN, CDR2 SVGIG (reference sequence).

The chain is built from TRBV18 and TRBJ2-6; 7 nucleotides agree with TRBD1. CDR3 size: 17 residues. The trim removed 3 bases at V and 0 bases at J, leaving 5 bases unmatched. Germline loops: CDR1 KGHSH, CDR2 LQKENI. CDR3 residues: CASSPYRGDSGANVLTF. In DNA form, the CDR3 reads TGTGCCAGCTCACCCTACAGGGGCGACTCTGGGGCCAACGTCCTGACTTTC.

This clone has only a few counts. The chain combines TRBV7-2 with TRBJ2-2; weak D call: TRBD2 (5 bases). The V end was cut by 1 base, the J end by 7 bases, with 19 bases between. Germline CDR1 and CDR2: SGHTA and FQGNSA. The CDR3 loop spans 17 amino acids. The CDR3 region is CASSLVLGSGAGGELFF. The CDR3 region has the DNA TGTGCCAGCAGCTTAGTCCTTGGGAGCGGAGCCGGCGGGGAGCTGTTTTTT.

This clone was detected only a few times. The chain employs TRBV27 and TRBJ2-3, with TRBD2 identical over 12 bases. The trim removed 6 bases at V and 1 base at J, leaving 5 bases unmatched. Germline V gives CDR1 MNHEY, CDR2 SMNVEV (reference sequence). This CDR3 is 16 amino acids long. The CDR3 loop reads CASSRLAGDGTDTQYF. In nucleotides, the CDR3 is TGTGCCAGCAGCAGACTAGCGGGAGACGGCACAGATACGCAGTATTTT.

The V and J genes are TRBV4-1 and TRBJ1-3; D unresolved. Trimming removed 2 bases at V and 4 bases at J, with 9 bases between. This CDR3 comprises 14 residues. In germline, CDR1 is MGHRA, CDR2 YSYEKL. CDR3 sequence reads: CASSQSNSGNTIYF. In DNA form, the CDR3 reads TGCGCCAGCAGCCAAAGTAACTCCGGAAACACCATATATTTT.

The CDR3 DNA reads TGTGCCAGCAGTTCACTCCAAGAGACCCAGTACTTC. It translates to CASSSLQETQYF. The chain employs TRBV2 and TRBJ2-5; no firm D call. The V gene's germline CDR1 is SNHLY and CDR2 FYNNEI. This CDR3 region has 12 residues. The V end was cut by 5 bases, the J end by 1 base, with 5 bases between.

This clone was seen more than once but under ten times. The chain couples TRBV7-3 to TRBJ2-3; 7 bases align to TRBD2. V was clipped by 5 bases and J by 5 bases; unmatched bases: 22. Germline assignment: CDR1 SGHTA and CDR2 FQGTGA. The CDR3 is made up of 19 amino acids. The CDR3 nucleotides read TGTGCCAGCAGCCCTGGCCTTGGGCTACTAGCGCTAAGCCTAGATACGCAGTATTTT. It is translated as CASSPGLGLLALSLDTQYF.

The sample holds a few counts of this clone. The rearrangement links TRBV19 to TRBJ2-1; 8 bases line up with TRBD2. Per the germline V gene, CDR1 is LNHDA and CDR2 is SQIVND (reference sequence). This CDR3 comprises 16 residues. Trimming at V came to 5 bases and at J to 8 bases, leaving 14 bases not matched to a gene. Written as DNA, the CDR3 is TGTGCCAGTAGTCCGTCCTCGGGACTAGTATTCGATGAGCAGTTCTTC. Translating it yields CASSPSSGLVFDEQFF.

This chain connects TRBV19 to TRBJ2-4, with TRBD1 matching 7 bases. The length of the CDR3 is 16 residues. The V and J ends lost 3 bases and 1 base, in that order; junction bases with no gene match: 6. Germline lookup yields CDR1 LNHDA and CDR2 SQIVND (reference sequence). The CDR3 sequence: CASSIQGTVAKNIQYF. CDR3 sequence (DNA): TGTGCCAGTAGTATCCAAGGGACAGTCGCCAAAAACATTCAGTACTTC.

The J gene is TRBJ1-1, the V gene TRBV19; a weak D match, TRBD1 (5 bases). CDR3 length: 14 residues. V lost 7 bases, J lost 1 base, and 13 bases lay in between. Germline loops: CDR1 LNHDA, CDR2 SQIVND (reference sequence). CDR3 region: CASTTAGGNTEAFF. The CDR3 region has the DNA TGTGCCAGTACCACGGCCGGGGGGAACACTGAAGCTTTCTTT.

A few counts support this clone. The chain couples TRBV10-3 to TRBJ2-7; 13 bases agree with TRBD2. This CDR3 spans 13 amino acids. J gave up 4 bases and V 10 bases, and 4 bases lay outside the gene matches. CDR1 and CDR2 (germline): ENHRY, SYGVKD. CDR3 nucleotide sequence: TGTGCCACCAAACTAGCGGGAGGGTACGAGCAGTACTTC. It is translated as CATKLAGGYEQYF.

The chain carries TRBV19 and TRBJ2-7, with 10 bases lining up with TRBD2. Germline values: CDR1 LNHDA, CDR2 SQIVND (reference sequence). The V segment lost 2 bases and the J segment 4 bases; nucleotides outside the gene matches: 2. The CDR3 loop spans 14 amino acids. CDR3 sequence reads: CASSIYSGGYEQYF. Written as DNA, the CDR3 is TGTGCCAGTAGTATATATAGCGGGGGGTACGAGCAGTACTTC.

V gene TRBV2 combines with J gene TRBJ1-4, with 8 bases identical to TRBD1. J was trimmed by 7 bases and V by 7 bases; bases with no gene match: 8. The germline V gene encodes CDR1 SNHLY and CDR2 FYNNEI. This CDR3 is 14 amino acids long. The CDR3 nucleotides read TGTGCCAGCAACCAAAGACAGGGGAGTGAAAAACTGTTTTTT. It is translated as CASNQRQGSEKLFF.

The chain has TRBV2 and TRBJ1-5; D perhaps matches TRBD1 (6 bases). In germline, CDR1 is SNHLY, CDR2 FYNNEI. The CDR3 is 15 residues long. The V gene lost 7 bases and the J gene lost 3 bases, with 16 bases spanning the gap. In nucleotides, the CDR3 is TGTGCCAGCACCCCGGGAGGGGGGTTCAATCAGCCCCAGCATTTT. Protein product: CASTPGGGFNQPQHF. The full variable domain, completed using reference TRBV2 and TRBJ1-5, is EPEVTQTPSHQVTQMGQEVILRCVPISNHLYFYWYRQILGQKVEFLVSFYNNEISEKSEIFDDQFSVERPDGSNFTLKIRSTKLEDSAMYFCASTPGGGFNQPQHFGDGTRLSIL.

The chain is built from TRBV7-6 and TRBJ1-3; perhaps TRBD1 as D (6 bases). Per germline, CDR1 SGHVS and CDR2 FNYEAQ. V was cut by 3 bases and J by 1 base, with 16 bases left in between. The CDR3 extends over 17 amino acids. The CDR3 loop reads CASSFFHREKSGNTIYF. CDR3 nucleotide sequence: TGTGCCAGCAGCTTTTTCCACAGGGAAAAGTCTGGAAACACCATATATTTT.

The J gene is TRBJ2-3, the V gene TRBV5-1; TRBD1 matches 7 bases. Germline assignment: CDR1 SGHRS and CDR2 YFSETQ. V lost 4 bases, J lost 2 bases, and 4 bases stayed unmatched. The CDR3 is 14 residues long. The CDR3 DNA reads TGCGCCAGCAGCGGGGGACAGAACACAGATACGCAGTATTTT. This translates into CASSGGQNTDTQYF.

V and J are TRBV11-2 and TRBJ1-1; TRBD1 is a possible D gene (5 bases). The germline V and J ends were trimmed by 5 bases and 8 bases, with 15 bases remaining between them. The length of the CDR3 is 13 residues. Per germline, CDR1 SGHAT and CDR2 FQNNGV. The CDR3: CASSRGRGGEAFF. In nucleotides, the CDR3 is TGTGCCAGCAGCAGGGGACGGGGGGGGGAAGCTTTCTTT. Full variable domain (missing parts from reference TRBV11-2 and TRBJ1-1): EAGVAQSPRYKIIEKRQSVAFWCNPISGHATLYWYQQILGQGPKLLIQFQNNGVVDDSQLPKDRFSAERLKGVDSTLKIQPAKLEDSAVYLCASSRGRGGEAFFGQGTRLTVV.

The chain joins TRBV18 to TRBJ1-1; a weak D match, TRBD1 (5 bases). CDR3 length: 15 residues. V gave up 5 bases and J gave up 0 bases, with 13 bases separating them. Per germline, CDR1 KGHSH and CDR2 LQKENI. Here the CDR3 reads CASSSSTDMNTEAFF. CDR3 coding DNA: TGTGCCAGCTCATCCTCGACAGACATGAACACTGAAGCTTTCTTT. The full variable domain, its missing parts supplied by reference TRBV18 and TRBJ1-1, is NAGVMQNPRHLVRRRGQEARLRCSPMKGHSHVYWYRQLPEEGLKFMVYLQKENIIDESGMPKERFSAEFPKEGPSILRIQQVVRGDSAAYFCASSSSTDMNTEAFFGQGTRLTVV.

Only a few counts were recorded for this clone. The V gene is TRBV4-3, the J gene TRBJ2-7; a weak D match, TRBD2 (5 bases). The CDR3 length is 16 residues. The germline V and J ends were trimmed by 0 bases and 0 bases, with 12 bases remaining between them. The germline CDR1 and CDR2 sequences are LGHNA and YSLEER. The CDR3 spells CASSQDRNGNSYEQYF. In nucleotides, the CDR3 is TGCGCCAGCAGCCAAGATAGGAACGGGAACTCCTACGAGCAGTACTTC.

The gene calls are TRBV28 and TRBJ1-2, with D maybe TRBD1 (6 bases). The CDR3 extends over 15 amino acids. CDR1 and CDR2 from the germline V gene are MDHEN and SYDVKM. With 4 bases removed from V and 5 bases from J, the gap between germline ends came to 17 bases. In DNA, the CDR3 is TGTGCCAGCAGTTCCGCGACAGGACTGCGTTATGGCTACACCTTC. Translated: CASSSATGLRYGYTF.

This chain links TRBV30 with TRBJ1-2; 10 positions agree with TRBD1. Germline V gives CDR1 GTSNPN, CDR2 SVGIG (reference sequence). This CDR3 is 16 amino acids long. V gave up 3 bases and J gave up 12 bases; unmatched junction bases: 19. The DNA of the CDR3 is TGTGCCTGGAGGGTTACCGGGACAGGGGACCCCAGGAGAAACACCTTC. Protein product: CAWRVTGTGDPRRNTF.

This clone has only one observation. The CDR3 spells CASRYYTGELFF. CDR3 in DNA: TGTGCCAGCAGATACTACACCGGGGAGCTGTTTTTT. This rearrangement joins TRBV7-2 to TRBJ2-2, with no clear D. CDR3 length equals 12 residues. CDR1 SGHTA and CDR2 FQGNSA come from the germline V gene. Trimming cost V 6 bases and J 3 bases, with 5 bases left between them. Supplemented by reference TRBV7-2 and TRBJ2-2, the full variable domain reads GAGVSQSPSNKVTEKGKDVELRCDPISGHTALYWYRQSLGQGLEFLIYFQGNSAPDKSGLPSDRFSAERTGGSVSTLTIQRTQQEDSAVYLCASRYYTGELFFGEGSRLTVL.

The chain couples TRBV2 to TRBJ2-7, with D perhaps matching TRBD1 (5 bases). Germline values: CDR1 SNHLY, CDR2 FYNNEI. The CDR3 is 13 residues long. Between the trimmed V and J ends, which lost 7 bases and 4 bases, there was a span of 14 bases. CDR3 in DNA: TGTGCCAGCATAGACGCAGGGCGGTACGAGCAGTACTTC. It codes for CASIDAGRYEQYF.